This T cell receptor (beta chain) appears in the sequencing data of a study of OX40 agonist ivuxolimab in advanced cancers. Across the study: Ivuxolimab, an antibody that agonizes OX40 (CD134), was administered to the patients. The group had a mean age of around 64 years, ranged from about 20 to 85, and was just under 85% male. Findings and caveats of the study: Blood T cells, both CD4+ and CD8+, expanded clonally by week 6 at 0.1 to 3.0 mg/kg.

Germline trimming cut 0 bases from V and 1 base from J; bases unmatched to any gene: 3. This CDR3 region has 15 residues. CDR1 SGHRS and CDR2 YFSETQ come from the germline V gene. In regard to this clone: Its target is unknown.

Autoimmune disease history or systemic immunosuppression was exclusionary. Method: immunoSEQ multiplex PCR; TCRdb's copy keeps in-frame clones and lacks some. This table holds tens of thousands of clones, roughly 85% found once. The sequence derives from an adult with an advanced solid tumor such as melanoma, head and neck, liver or kidney cancer. This chain joins TRBV5-1 and TRBJ2-5; 7 positions agree with TRBD2. The starting material was CD4+ or CD8+ T cells sorted from blood, obtained in a trial of the OX40 agonist ivuxolimab. The CDR3 nucleotides are TGCGCCAGCAGCTTGGAGGCGGGGGTCCAAGAGACCCAGTACTTC. Amino acid sequence: CASSLEAGVQETQYF.